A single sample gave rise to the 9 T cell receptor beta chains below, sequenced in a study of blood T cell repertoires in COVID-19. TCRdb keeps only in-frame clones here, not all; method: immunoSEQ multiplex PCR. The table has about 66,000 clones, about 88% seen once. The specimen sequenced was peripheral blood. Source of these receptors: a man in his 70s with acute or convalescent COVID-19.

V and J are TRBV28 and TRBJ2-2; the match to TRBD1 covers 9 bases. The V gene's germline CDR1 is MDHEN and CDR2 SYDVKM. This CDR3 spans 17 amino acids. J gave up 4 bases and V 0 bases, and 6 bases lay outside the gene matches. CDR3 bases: TGTGCCAGCAGTTTATGGGGTATGACAGGGGGCACCGGGGAGCTGTTTTTT. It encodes CASSLWGMTGGTGELFF.

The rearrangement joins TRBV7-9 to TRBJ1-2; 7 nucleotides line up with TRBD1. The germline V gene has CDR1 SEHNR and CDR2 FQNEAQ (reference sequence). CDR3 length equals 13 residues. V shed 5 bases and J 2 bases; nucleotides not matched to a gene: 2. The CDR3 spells CASSQTGNYGYTF. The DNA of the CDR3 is TGTGCCAGCAGCCAGACAGGGAACTATGGCTACACCTTC.

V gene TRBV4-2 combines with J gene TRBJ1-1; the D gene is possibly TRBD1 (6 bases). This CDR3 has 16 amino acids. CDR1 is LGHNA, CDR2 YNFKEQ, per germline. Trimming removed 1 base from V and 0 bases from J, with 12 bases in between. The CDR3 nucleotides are TGTGCCAGCAGCCAAGGAGGGGGGGAGATGAACACTGAAGCTTTCTTT. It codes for CASSQGGGEMNTEAFF.

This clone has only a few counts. CDR3 bases: TGTGCCAGCAGCCGCAAAGCGACTAGCGGGGGCTTGGGTACGCAGTATTTT. Its translation: CASSRKATSGGLGTQYF. The chain employs TRBV3-1 (or the pseudogene TRBV3-2) and TRBJ2-3, with 12 bases matching TRBD2. Germline V CDR1 and CDR2: LGHDT, YNNKEL (reference sequence). V dropped 4 bases and J dropped 8; count of bases not matched to a gene: 13. The CDR3 has 17 amino acids.

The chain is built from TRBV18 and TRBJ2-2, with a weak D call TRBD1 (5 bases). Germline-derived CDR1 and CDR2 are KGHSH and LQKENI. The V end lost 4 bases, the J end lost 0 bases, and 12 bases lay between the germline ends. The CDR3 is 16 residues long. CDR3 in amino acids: CASSQSAGSNTGELFF. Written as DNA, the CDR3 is TGTGCCAGCTCACAATCGGCAGGGTCGAACACCGGGGAGCTGTTTTTT.

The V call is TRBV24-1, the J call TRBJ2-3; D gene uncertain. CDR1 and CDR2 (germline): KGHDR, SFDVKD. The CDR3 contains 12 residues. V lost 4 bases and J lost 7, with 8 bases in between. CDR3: CATSEVGHTQYF. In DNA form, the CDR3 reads TGTGCCACCAGTGAGGTGGGCCATACGCAGTATTTT.

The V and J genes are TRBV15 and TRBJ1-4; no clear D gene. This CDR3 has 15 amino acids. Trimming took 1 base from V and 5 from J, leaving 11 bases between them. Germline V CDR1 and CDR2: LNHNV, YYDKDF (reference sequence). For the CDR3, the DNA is TGTGCCACCAGCAGAGTTGGCCCTTTGAATGAAAAACTGTTTTTT. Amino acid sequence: CATSRVGPLNEKLFF.

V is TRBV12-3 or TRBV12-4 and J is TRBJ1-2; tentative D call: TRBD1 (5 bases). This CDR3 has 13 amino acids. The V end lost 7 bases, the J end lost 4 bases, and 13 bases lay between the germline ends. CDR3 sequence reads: CASMGLGGYGYTF. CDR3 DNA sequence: TGTGCCAGCATGGGACTAGGTGGCTATGGCTACACCTTC.

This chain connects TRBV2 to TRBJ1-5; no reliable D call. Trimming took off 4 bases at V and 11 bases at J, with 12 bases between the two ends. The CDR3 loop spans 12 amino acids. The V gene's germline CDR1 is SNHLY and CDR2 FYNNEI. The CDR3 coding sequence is TGTGCCAGCAGTGTGTGGCAGGAAGCCCAGCATTTT. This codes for CASSVWQEAQHF.